This T cell receptor beta chain was obtained from a study of T cell responses to AZD1222 COVID-19 vaccine. The table came from immunoSEQ multiplex PCR; TCRdb's copy has only in-frame clones and leaves some out. The repertoire holds 130,000 to 150,000 clones, approximately 94% seen once, with approximately 2% in the top ten. CDR1 and CDR2 (germline): SGHVS, FQNEAQ. V was pared by 6 bases and J by 2 bases, with 19 bases between. This CDR3 spans 16 amino acids. The receptor was derived from an adult in good health. The specimen was peripheral blood, collected on day 0 of AZD1222 vaccination. V is TRBV7-8 and J is TRBJ2-5; TRBD2 might be the D (6 bases). CDR3 in amino acids: CASRAKVVAGQETQYF. CDR3 DNA: TGTGCCAGCAGGGCTAAGGTAGTCGCGGGGCAAGAGACCCAGTACTTC.